The clone carrying this T cell receptor beta chain was observed a few times. This table comes from immunoSEQ multiplex PCR, and its TCRdb copy is limited to in-frame clones, with some not included. The table includes some 100,000 clones, approximately 92% detected once. The CDR3 is 14 amino acids. V was pared by 5 bases and J by 1 base, with 4 bases of the junction left unmatched. CDR1 and CDR2 from the germline V gene are SEHNR and FQNEAQ (reference sequence). This record belongs to a study of T cell changes during pregnancy in multiple sclerosis. The chain has TRBV7-9 and TRBJ1-1; 7 bases agree with TRBD1. Here the sequenced sample was peripheral blood, taken in the second trimester of pregnancy. This clonotype originated in a female donor with multiple sclerosis, enrolled in a pregnancy study. The CDR3 nucleotides are TGTGCCAGCAGCCCAGGACAGGCGAACACTGAAGCTTTCTTT. Amino acid sequence: CASSPGQANTEAFF.